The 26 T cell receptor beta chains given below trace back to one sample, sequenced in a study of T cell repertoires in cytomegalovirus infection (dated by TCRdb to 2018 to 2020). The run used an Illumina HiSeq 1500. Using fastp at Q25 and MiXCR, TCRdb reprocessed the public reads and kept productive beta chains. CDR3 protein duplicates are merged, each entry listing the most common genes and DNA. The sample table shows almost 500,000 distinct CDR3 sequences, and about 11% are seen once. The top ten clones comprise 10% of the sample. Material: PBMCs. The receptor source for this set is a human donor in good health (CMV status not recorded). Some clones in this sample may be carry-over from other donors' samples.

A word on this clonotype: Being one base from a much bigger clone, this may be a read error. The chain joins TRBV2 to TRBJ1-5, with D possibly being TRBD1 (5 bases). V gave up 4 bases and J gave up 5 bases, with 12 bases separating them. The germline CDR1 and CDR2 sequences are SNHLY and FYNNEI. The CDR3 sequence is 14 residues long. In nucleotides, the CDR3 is TGTGCCAGCAGTGGTCAGGGACCCTATCAGCCCCAGCATTTT. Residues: CASSGQGPYQPQHF.

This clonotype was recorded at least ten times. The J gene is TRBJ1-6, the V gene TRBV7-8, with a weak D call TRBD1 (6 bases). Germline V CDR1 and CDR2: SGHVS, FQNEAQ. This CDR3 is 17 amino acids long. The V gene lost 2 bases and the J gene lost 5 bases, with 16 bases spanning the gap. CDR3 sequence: CASSLLGGSVHNSPLHF. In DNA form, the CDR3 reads TGTGCCAGCAGCTTATTGGGGGGCTCCGTCCATAATTCACCCCTCCACTTT.

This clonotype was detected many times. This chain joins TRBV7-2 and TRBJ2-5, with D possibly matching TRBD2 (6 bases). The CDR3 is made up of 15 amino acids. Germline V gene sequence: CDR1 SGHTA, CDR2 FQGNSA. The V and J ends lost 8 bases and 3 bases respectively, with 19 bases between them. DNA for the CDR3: TGTGCCAGCTCTAACGGGGGAGCGGTGGAAGAGACCCAGTACTTC. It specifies CASSNGGAVEETQYF.

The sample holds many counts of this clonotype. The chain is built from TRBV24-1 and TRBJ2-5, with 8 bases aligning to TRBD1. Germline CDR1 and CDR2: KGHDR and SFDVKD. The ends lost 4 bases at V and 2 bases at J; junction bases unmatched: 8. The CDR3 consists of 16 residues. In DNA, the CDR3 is TGTGCCACCAGTGACCCCGGGACAGGTCTACAAGAGACCCAGTACTTC. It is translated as CATSDPGTGLQETQYF.

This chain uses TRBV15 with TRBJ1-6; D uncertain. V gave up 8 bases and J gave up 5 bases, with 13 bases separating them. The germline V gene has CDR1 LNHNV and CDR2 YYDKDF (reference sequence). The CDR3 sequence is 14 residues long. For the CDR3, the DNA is TGTGCCACCGCCCCCGGAGGGAATAATTCACCCCTCCACTTT. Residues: CATAPGGNNSPLHF.

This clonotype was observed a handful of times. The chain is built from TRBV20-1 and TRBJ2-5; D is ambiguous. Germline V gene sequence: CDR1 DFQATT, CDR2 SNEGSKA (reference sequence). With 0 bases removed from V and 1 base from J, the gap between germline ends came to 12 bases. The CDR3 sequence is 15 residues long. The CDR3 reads CSARDPRRFQETQYF. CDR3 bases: TGCAGTGCTAGAGATCCCCGGCGGTTCCAAGAGACCCAGTACTTC.

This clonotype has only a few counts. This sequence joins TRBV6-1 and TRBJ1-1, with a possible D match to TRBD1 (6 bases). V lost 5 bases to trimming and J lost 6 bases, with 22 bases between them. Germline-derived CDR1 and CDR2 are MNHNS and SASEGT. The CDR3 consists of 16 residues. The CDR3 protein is CASSPNRSPGGAEAFF. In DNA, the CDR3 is TGTGCCAGCAGTCCAAACAGGTCCCCGGGGGGCGCTGAAGCTTTCTTT.

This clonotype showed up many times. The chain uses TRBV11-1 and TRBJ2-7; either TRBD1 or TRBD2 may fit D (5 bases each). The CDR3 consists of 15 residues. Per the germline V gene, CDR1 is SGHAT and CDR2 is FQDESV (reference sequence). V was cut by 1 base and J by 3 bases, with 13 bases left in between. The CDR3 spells CASSLVGTEIYEQYF. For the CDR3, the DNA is TGTGCCAGCAGCTTAGTAGGGACCGAAATCTACGAGCAGTACTTC.

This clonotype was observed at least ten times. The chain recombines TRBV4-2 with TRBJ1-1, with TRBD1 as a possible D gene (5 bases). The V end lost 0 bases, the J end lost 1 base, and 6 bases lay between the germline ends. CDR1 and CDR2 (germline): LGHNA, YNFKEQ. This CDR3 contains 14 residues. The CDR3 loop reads CASSQDRENTEAFF. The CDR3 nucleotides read TGTGCCAGCAGCCAAGACAGGGAGAACACTGAAGCTTTCTTT.

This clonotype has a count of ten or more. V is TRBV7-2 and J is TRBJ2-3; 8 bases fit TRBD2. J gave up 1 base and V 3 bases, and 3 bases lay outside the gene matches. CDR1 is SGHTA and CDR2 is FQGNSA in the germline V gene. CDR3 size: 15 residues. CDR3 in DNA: TGTGCCAGCAGCTTCGGGGGGGGCCGCACAGATACGCAGTATTTT. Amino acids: CASSFGGGRTDTQYF.

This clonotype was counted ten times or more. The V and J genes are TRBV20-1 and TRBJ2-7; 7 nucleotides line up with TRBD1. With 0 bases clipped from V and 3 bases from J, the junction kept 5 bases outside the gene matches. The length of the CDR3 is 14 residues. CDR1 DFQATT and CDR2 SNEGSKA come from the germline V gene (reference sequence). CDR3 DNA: TGCAGTGCTAGAGATACCCCAGGGGGCTACGAGCAGTACTTC. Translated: CSARDTPGGYEQYF.

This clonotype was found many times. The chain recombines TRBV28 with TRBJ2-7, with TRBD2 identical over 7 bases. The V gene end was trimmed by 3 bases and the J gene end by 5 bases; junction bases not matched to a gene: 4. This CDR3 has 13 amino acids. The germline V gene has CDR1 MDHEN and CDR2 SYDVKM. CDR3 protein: CASSLAGAHEQYF. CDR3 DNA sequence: TGTGCCAGCAGTTTGGCGGGAGCCCACGAGCAGTACTTC.

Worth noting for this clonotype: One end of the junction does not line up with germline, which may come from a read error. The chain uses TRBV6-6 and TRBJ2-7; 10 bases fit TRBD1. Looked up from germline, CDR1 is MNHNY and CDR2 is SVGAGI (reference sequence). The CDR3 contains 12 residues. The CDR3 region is CASSLTGGEQCF. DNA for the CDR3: TGTGCCAGCAGCCTGACAGGGGGCGAGCAGTGCTTC.

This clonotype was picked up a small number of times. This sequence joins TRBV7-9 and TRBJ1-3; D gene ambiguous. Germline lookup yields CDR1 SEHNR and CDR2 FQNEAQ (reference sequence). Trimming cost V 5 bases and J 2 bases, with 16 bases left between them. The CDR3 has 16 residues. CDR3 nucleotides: TGTGCCAGCAGCCTCGGGTCGAGTAGCCCTGGAAACACCATATATTTT. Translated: CASSLGSSSPGNTIYF. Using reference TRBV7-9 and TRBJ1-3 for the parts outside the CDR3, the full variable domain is DTGVSQNPRHKITKRGQNVTFRCDPISEHNRLYWYRQTLGQGPEFLTYFQNEAQLEKSRLLSDRFSAERPKGSFSTLEIQRTEQGDSAMYLCASSLGSSSPGNTIYFGEGSWLTVV.

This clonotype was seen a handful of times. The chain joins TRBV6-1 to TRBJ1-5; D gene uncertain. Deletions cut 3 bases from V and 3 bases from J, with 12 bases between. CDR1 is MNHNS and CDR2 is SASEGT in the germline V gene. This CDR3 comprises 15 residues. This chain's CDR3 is CASSDGGRVNQPQHF. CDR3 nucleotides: TGTGCCAGCAGTGATGGTGGACGGGTCAATCAGCCCCAGCATTTT.

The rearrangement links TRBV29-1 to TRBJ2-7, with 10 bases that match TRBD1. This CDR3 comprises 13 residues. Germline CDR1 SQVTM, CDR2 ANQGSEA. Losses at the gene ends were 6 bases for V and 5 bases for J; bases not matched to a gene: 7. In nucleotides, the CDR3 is TGCAGCGTCCGGGACAGGGGTAGGCACGAGCAGTACTTC. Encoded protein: CSVRDRGRHEQYF.

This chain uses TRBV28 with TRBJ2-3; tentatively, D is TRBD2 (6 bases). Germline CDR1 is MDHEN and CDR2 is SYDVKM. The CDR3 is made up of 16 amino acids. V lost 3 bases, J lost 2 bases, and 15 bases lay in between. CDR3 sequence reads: CASSFRARGFTDTQYF. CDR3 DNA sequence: TGTGCCAGCAGTTTCCGGGCGCGGGGTTTCACAGATACGCAGTATTTT.

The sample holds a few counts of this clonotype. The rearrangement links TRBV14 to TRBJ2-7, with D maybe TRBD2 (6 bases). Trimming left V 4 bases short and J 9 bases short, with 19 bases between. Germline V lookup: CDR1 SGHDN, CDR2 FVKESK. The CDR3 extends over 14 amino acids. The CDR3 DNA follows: TGTGCCAGCAGCCCGGGAGCCGGCCTGCTAGGGCAGTACTTC. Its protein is CASSPGAGLLGQYF.

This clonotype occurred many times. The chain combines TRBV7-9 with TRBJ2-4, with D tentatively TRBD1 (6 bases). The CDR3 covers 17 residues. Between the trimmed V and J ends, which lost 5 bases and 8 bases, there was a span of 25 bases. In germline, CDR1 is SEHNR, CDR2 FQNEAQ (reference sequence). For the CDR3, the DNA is TGTGCCAGCAGCCCATATACCGTGGGGGCAGGGAGAGACATTCAGTACTTC. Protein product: CASSPYTVGAGRDIQYF.

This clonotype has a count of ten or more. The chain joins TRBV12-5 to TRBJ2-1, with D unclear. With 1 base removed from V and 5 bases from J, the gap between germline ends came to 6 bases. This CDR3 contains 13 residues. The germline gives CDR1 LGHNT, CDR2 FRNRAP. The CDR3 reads CASGLDMDNEQFF. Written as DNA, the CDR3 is TGTGCTAGTGGTTTGGACATGGACAATGAGCAGTTCTTC.

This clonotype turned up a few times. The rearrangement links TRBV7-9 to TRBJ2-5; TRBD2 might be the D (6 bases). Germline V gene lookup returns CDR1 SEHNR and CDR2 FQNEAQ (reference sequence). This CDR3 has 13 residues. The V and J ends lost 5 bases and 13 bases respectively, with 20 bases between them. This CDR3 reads CASSDTEEGTPYF. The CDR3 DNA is TGTGCCAGCAGCGACACGGAAGAGGGGACTCCGTACTTC.

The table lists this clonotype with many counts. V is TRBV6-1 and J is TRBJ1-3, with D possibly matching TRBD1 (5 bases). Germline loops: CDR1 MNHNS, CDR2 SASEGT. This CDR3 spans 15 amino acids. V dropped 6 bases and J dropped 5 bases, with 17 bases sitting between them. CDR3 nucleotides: TGTGCCAGCAGGGATCAGGGTCAGTCAAGAAACACCATATATTTT. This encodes CASRDQGQSRNTIYF.

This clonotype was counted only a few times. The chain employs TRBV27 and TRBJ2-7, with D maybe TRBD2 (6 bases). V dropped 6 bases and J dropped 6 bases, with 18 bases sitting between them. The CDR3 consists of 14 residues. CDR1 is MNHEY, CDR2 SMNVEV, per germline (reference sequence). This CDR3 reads CASRTAGQGPEQYF. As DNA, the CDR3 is TGTGCCAGCAGGACCGCGGGGCAGGGTCCCGAGCAGTACTTC.

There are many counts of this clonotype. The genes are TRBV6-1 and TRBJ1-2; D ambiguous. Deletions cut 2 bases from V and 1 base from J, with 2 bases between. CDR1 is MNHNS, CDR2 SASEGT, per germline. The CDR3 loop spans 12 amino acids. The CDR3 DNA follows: TGTGCCAGCAGTGAAAATAACTATGGCTACACCTTC. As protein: CASSENNYGYTF.

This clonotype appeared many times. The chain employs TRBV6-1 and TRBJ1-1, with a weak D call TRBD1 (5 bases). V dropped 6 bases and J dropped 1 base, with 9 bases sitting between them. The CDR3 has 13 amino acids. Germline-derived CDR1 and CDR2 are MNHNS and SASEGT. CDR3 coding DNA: TGTGCCAGCAGATTCGACAGGAACACTGAAGCTTTCTTT. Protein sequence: CASRFDRNTEAFF.

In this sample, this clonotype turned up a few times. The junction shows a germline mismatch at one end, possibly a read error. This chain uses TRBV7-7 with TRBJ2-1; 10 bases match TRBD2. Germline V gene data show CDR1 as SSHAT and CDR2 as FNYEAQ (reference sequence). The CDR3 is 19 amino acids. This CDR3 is CASSLVPSGSGGSYNEQFF. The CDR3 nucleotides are TGTGCTAGCAGCTTAGTCCCTAGCGGGAGTGGGGGCTCCTACAATGAGCAGTTCTTC.